The TCR beta chain described here comes from a study of CD4 and CD8 cells across lung adenocarcinoma regions (dated by TCRdb to 2016 to 2018). Turning to the overall study: The study examined intratumor heterogeneity of the T cell receptor repertoire by comparing tumor centers with tumor margins.

The library was built by means of PCR. The sequencer listed for this sample is HiSeq X Ten. TCRdb reran the public reads through fastp at Q25 and MiXCR, keeping productive beta chains. Rows matching on CDR3 protein sequence are summarized as one entry with the most common DNA and genes. For this sample there are approximately 4,900 distinct CDR3 sequences; 55% to 75% appear just once. About a sixth of the sample belongs to the ten largest clones. The cysteine opens and the phenylalanine closes a CDR3 of 15 amino acids. Only CDR3 DNA remains: 45 bases, in frame from the first base. Reading the germline V gene gives CDR1 MNHNS and CDR2 SASEGT. At the junction V is shortened by 3 bases and J by 8 bases, with 18 bases in between. This clonotype is deemed medium-sized (0.01 to 0.1%). The target of this receptor is not known. Base qualities are missing; no much larger clone stands one base away. Donors were patients with localized lung adenocarcinoma, a subtype of non-small cell lung cancer. These samples came from the centers of localized lung adenocarcinomas. For TCR repertoire analysis, CD4+ T cells from tumor tissue were profiled separately from CD8+ T cells.

The receptor was isolated from a male donor with lung adenocarcinoma. The CD4 and CD8 labels of this study may be unreliable. This receptor chain uses TRBV6-1 and TRBJ2-3, and the D gene may be TRBD1, 6 bases matching. The sample consisted of CD4+ T cells from the center of a lung tumor. The cell subset or site label corresponds to: tumor center region. Here is the DNA: TGTGCCAGCAGTGAGAGTCGGCAGGGGATGAGTACGCAGTATTTT. It codes for CASSESRQGMSTQYF.